This T cell receptor beta chain is from a study of T cell repertoires in cytomegalovirus infection. On the study more broadly: Public TCR beta signatures marked donors with CMV infection and the matching HLA. Points from the study as a whole: People with CMV and the relevant HLA were identified by cumulative public TCR beta family frequency. Ex vivo responses were dominated by HLA-C-restricted CMV-specific TCR beta clonotypes.

There are 13 residues in the CDR3. Germline V CDR1 and CDR2: MDHEN, SYDVKM. Losses at the gene ends were 8 bases for V and 3 bases for J; bases not matched to a gene: 6. TCRdb ran MiXCR on the reads and lists one entry per CDR3 protein. Of fewer than 550,000 distinct CDR3 sequences in the sample, around 11% were seen once. This clonotype occurred many times. The antigen remains unidentified. The sequencing input was PBMCs. The sequence was collected from a human donor in good health (CMV status not recorded). Some clones in this sample may be carry-over from other donors' samples. The V and J genes are TRBV28 and TRBJ1-1; 7 positions match TRBD1. DNA of the CDR3: TGTGCCAGCCTGGAAAGGGGGCACACTGAAGCTTTCTTT. Translated, it gives CASLERGHTEAFF.